The source of this TCR beta chain is a study of blood T cell repertoires in COVID-19. Study summary: Sites in the United States, Italy and Spain provided acute and convalescent COVID-19 samples. Sample material is recorded as cDNA or gDNA derived from T cells, B-cell-depleted T cells, or PBMCs.

V was cut by 5 bases and J by 4 bases, with 18 bases left in between. CDR1 is MDHEN, CDR2 SYDVKM, per germline. There are 16 residues in the CDR3. The table came from immunoSEQ multiplex PCR; TCRdb's copy has only in-frame clones and leaves some out. Of 250,000 to 300,000 clones listed, about 86% are singletons. Input material: peripheral blood. This chain joins TRBV28 and TRBJ2-1; D not resolved. The sequence came from a man in his thirties or forties with active or convalescent COVID-19. The chain's CDR3 is CASSPGYLTEYNEQFF. The CDR3 DNA follows: TGTGCCAGCAGTCCAGGATATTTAACAGAATACAATGAGCAGTTCTTC.